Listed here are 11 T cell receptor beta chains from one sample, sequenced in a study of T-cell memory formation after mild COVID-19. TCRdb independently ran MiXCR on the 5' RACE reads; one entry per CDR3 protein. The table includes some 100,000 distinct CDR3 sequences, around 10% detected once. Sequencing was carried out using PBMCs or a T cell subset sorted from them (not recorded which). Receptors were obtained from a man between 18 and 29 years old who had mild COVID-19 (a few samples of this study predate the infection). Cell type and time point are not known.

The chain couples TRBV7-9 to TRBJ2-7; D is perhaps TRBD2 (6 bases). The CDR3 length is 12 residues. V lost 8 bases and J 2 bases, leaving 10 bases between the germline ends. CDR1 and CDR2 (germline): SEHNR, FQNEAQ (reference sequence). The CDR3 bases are TGTGCCAGCGCGCGGGGACCCTACGAGCAGTACGTC. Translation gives CASARGPYEQYV.

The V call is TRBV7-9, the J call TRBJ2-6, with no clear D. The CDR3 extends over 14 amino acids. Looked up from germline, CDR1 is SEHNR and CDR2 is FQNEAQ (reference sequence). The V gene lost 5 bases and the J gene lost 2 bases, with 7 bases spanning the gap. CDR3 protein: CASSMSAGANVLTF. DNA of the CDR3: TGTGCCAGCAGCATGAGTGCTGGGGCCAACGTCCTGACTTTC.

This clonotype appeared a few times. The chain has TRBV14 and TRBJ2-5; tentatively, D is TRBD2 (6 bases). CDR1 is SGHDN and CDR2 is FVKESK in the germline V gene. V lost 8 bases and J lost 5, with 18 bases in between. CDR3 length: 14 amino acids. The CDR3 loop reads CASSRSGGGETQYF. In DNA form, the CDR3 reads TGTGCCAGCTCCCGGTCCGGGGGAGGTGAGACCCAGTACTTC.

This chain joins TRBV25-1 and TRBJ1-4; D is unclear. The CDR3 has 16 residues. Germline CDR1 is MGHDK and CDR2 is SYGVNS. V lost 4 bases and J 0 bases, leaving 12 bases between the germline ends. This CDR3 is CASSGRRGATNEKLFF. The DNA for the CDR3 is TGTGCCAGCAGTGGACGACGCGGGGCAACTAATGAAAAACTGTTTTTT.

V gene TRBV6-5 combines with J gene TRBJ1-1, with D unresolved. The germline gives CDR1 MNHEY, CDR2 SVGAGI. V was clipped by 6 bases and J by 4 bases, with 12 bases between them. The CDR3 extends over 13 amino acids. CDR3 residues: CASSPGMGTEAFF. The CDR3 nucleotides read TGTGCCAGCAGCCCGGGGATGGGCACTGAAGCTTTCTTT.

The CDR3 bases are TGTGCCAGTAGGCCGGGAAGCTATGGCTACACCTTC. This gives the protein CASRPGSYGYTF. The chain has TRBV19 and TRBJ1-2; unclear D gene. Per the germline V gene, CDR1 is LNHDA and CDR2 is SQIVND (reference sequence). The CDR3 runs 12 residues. With 6 bases removed from V and 4 bases from J, the gap between germline ends came to 9 bases.

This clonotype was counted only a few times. This CDR3 is CASSFATDSSTDTQYF. The CDR3 DNA follows: TGTGCCAGCAGTTTTGCTACAGATTCTAGCACAGATACGCAGTATTTT. This chain joins TRBV28 and TRBJ2-3; D is ambiguous. V was clipped by 3 bases and J by 0 bases, with 13 bases between them. The germline CDR1 and CDR2 sequences are MDHEN and SYDVKM. This CDR3 spans 16 amino acids.

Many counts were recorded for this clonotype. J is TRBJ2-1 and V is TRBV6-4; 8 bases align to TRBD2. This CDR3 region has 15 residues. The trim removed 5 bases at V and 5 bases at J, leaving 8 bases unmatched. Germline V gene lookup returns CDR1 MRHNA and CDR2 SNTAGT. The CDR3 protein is CASSPFGGANNEQFF. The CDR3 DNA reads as TGTGCCAGCAGTCCCTTCGGGGGGGCTAACAATGAGCAGTTCTTC.

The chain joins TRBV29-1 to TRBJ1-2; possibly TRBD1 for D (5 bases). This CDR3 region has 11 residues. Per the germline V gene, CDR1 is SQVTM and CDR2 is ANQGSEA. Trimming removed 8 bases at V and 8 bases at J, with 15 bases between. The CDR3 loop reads CSFWGRDGYTF. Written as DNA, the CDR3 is TGCAGCTTTTGGGGGAGAGACGGCTACACCTTC.

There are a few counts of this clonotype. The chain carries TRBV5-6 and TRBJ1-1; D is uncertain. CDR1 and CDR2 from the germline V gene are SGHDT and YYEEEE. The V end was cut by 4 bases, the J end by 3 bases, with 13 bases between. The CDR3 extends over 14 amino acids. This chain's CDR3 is CASSIPPVHTEAFF. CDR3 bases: TGTGCCAGCAGCATACCCCCGGTCCACACTGAAGCTTTCTTT.

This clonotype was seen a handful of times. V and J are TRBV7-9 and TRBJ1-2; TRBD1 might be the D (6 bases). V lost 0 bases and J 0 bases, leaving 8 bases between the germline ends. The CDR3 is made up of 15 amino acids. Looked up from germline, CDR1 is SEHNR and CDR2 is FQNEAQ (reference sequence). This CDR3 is CASSLAGATNYGYTF. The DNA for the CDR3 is TGTGCCAGCAGCTTAGCGGGGGCGACTAACTATGGCTACACCTTC. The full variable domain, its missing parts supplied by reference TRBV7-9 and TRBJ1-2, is DTGVSQNPRHKITKRGQNVTFRCDPISEHNRLYWYRQTLGQGPEFLTYFQNEAQLEKSRLLSDRFSAERPKGSFSTLEIQRTEQGDSAMYLCASSLAGATNYGYTFGSGTRLTVV.